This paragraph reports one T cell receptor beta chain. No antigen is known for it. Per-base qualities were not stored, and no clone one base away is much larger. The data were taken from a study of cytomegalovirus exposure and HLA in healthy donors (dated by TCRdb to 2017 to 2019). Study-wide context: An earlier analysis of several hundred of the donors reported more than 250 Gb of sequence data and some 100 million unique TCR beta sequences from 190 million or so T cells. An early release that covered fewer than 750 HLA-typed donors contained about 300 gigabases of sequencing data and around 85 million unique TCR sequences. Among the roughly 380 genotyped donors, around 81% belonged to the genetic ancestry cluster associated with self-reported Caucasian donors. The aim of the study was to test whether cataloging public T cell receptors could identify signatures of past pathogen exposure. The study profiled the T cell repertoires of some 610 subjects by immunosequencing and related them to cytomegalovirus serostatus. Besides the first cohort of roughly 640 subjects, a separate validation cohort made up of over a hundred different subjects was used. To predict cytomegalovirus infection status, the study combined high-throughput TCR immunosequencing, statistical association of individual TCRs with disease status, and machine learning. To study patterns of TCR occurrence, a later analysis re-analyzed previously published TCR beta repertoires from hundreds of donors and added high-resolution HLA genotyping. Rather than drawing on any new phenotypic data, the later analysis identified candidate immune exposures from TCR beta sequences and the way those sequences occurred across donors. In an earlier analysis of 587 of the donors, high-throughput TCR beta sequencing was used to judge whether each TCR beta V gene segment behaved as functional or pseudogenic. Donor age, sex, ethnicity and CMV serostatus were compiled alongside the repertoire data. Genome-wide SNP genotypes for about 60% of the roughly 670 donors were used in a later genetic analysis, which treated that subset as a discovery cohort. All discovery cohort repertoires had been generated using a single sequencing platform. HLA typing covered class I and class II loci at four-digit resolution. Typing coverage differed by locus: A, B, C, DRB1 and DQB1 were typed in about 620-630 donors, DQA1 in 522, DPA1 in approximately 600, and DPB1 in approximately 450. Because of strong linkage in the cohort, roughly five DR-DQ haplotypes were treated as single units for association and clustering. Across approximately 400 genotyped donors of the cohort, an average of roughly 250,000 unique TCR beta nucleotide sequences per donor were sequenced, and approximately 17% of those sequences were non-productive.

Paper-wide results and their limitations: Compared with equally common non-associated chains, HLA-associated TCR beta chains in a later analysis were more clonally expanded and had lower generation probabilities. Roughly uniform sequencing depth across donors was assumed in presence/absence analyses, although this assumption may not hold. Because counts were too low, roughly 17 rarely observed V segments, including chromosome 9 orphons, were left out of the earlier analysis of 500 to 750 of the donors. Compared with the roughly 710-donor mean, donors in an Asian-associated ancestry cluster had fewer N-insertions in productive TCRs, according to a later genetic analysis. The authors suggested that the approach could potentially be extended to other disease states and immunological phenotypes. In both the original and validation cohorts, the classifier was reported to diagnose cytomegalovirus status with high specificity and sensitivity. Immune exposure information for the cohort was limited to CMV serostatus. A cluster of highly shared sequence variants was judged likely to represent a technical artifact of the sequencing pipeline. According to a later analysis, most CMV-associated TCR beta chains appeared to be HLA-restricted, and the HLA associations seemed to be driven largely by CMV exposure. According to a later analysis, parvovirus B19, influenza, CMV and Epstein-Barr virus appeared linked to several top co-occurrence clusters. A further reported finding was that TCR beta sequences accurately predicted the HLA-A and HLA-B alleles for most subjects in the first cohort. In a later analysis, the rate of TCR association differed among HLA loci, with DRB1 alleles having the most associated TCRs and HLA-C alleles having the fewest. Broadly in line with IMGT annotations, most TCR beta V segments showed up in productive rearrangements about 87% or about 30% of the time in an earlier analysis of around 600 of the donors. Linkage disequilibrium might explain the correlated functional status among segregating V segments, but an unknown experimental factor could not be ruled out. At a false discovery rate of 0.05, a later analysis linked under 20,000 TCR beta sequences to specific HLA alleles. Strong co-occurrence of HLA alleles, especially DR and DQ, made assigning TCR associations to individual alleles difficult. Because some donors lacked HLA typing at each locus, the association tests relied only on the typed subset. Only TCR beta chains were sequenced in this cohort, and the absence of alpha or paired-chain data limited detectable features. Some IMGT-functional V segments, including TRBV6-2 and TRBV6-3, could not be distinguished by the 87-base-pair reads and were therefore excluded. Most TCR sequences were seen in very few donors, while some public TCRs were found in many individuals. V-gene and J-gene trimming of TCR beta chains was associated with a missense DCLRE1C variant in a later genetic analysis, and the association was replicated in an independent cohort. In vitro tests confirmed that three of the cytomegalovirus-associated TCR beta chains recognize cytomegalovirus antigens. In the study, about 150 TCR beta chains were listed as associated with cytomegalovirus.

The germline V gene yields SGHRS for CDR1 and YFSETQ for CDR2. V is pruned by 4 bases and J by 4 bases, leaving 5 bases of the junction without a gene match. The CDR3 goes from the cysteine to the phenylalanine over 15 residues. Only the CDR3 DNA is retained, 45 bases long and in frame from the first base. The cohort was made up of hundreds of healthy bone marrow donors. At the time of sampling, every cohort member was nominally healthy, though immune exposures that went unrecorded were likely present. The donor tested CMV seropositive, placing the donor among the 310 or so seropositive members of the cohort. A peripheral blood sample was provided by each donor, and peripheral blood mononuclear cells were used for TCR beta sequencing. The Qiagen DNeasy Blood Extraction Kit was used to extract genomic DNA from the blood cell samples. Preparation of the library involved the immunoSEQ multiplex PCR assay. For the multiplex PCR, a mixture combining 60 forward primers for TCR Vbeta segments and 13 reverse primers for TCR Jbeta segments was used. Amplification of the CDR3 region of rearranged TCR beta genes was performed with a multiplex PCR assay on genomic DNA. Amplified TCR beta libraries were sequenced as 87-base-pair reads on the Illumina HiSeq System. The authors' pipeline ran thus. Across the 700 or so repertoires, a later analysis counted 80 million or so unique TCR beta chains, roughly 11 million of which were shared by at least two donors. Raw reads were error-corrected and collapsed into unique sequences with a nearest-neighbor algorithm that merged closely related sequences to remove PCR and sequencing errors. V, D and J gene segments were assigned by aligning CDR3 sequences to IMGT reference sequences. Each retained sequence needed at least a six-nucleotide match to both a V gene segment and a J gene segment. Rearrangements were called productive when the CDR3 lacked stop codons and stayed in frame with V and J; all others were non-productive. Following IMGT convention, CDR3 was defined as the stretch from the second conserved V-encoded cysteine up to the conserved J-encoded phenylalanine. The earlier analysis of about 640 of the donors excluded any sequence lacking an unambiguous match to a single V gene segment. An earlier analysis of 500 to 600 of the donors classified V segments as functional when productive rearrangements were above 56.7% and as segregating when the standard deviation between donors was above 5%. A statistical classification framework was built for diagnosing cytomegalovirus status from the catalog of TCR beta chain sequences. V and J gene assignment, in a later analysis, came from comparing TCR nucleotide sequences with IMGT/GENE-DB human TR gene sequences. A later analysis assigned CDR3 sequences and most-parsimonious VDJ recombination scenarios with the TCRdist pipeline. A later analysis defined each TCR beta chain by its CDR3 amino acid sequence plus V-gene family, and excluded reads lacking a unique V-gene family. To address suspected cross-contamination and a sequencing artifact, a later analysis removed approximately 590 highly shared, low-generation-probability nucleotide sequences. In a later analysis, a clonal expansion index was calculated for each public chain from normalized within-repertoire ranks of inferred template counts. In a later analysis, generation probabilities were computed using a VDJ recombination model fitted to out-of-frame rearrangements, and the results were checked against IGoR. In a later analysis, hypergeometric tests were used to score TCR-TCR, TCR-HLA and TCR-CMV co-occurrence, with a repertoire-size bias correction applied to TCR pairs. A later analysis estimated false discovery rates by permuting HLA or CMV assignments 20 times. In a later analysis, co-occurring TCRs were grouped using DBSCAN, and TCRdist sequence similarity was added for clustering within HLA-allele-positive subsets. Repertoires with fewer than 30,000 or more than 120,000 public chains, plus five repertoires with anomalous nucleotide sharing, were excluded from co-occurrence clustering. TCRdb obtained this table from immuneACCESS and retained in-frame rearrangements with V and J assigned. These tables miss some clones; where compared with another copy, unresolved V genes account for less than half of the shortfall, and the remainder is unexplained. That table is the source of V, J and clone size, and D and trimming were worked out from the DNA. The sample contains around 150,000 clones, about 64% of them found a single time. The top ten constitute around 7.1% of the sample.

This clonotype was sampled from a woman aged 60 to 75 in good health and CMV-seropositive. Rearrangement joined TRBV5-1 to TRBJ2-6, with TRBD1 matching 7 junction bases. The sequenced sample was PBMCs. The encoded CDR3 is CASSEGASGANVLTF. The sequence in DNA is TGCGCCAGCAGCGAGGGGGCTTCAGGGGCCAACGTCCTGACTTTC.